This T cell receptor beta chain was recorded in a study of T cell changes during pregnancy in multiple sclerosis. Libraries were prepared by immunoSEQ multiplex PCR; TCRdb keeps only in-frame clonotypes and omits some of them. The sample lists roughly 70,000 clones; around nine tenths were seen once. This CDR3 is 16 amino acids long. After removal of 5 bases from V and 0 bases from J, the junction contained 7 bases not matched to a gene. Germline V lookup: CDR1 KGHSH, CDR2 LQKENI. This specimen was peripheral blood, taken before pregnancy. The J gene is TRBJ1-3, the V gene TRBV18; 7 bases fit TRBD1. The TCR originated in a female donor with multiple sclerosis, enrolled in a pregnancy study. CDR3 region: CASSIQGTLSGNTIYF. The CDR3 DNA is TGTGCCAGCTCAATACAGGGGACCCTCTCTGGAAACACCATATATTTT.